This T cell receptor (beta chain) was identified during a study of T cell responses to AZD1222 COVID-19 vaccine. Broader study findings: In a largely white British group with more females than males, clonal diversity was possibly underestimated. Spike-wide vaccine-associated CD4 TCRs dominated at 160-218 and 743-854.

Profiling relied on immunoSEQ multiplex PCR, and the TCRdb table lists in-frame clones only, not all of them. This table holds about 110,000 clones, around 90% found once. Germline assignment: CDR1 PRHDT and CDR2 FYEKMQ (reference sequence). This CDR3 has 15 residues. Trimming stripped 5 bases from V and 4 bases from J, with 17 bases between. As concerns this clone: Its specificity is unknown.

This specimen consisted of peripheral blood, obtained on day 0 of AZD1222 vaccination. This sequence was found in an adult in good health. The chain couples TRBV13 to TRBJ1-2; D perhaps matches TRBD1 (5 bases). The DNA of the CDR3 is TGTGCCAGCAGCCCCAACCCGACAGAGACCTATGGCTACACCTTC. Translating it yields CASSPNPTETYGYTF.